The 4 T cell receptor beta chains listed next were all sequenced from one sample in a study of blood T cell repertoires in COVID-19. The protocol was immunoSEQ multiplex PCR, while the TCRdb copy is restricted to in-frame clones and leaves out a portion. The sample has more than 200,000 clones, over 70% seen once. The specimen was peripheral blood. Source of these receptors: a man in his forties or fifties with acute or convalescent COVID-19.

V is TRBV7-2 and J is TRBJ1-4; the match to TRBD1 covers 10 bases. Germline V lookup: CDR1 SGHTA, CDR2 FQGNSA. V was pared by 5 bases and J by 5 bases, with 2 bases of the junction left unmatched. The CDR3 consists of 14 residues. CDR3 loop: CASSKDRGNEKLFF. In nucleotides, the CDR3 is TGTGCCAGCAGCAAGGACAGGGGGAATGAAAAACTGTTTTTT.

The table lists this clone with a count of one. This chain links TRBV29-1 with TRBJ2-3, with 7 bases matching TRBD2. Unmatched junction bases numbered 6, after V lost 4 bases and J lost 2 bases. There are 14 residues in the CDR3. Per germline, CDR1 SQVTM and CDR2 ANQGSEA. For the CDR3, the DNA is TGCAGCGTTGTGCCCAGCGGGGCCACAGATACGCAGTATTTT. Its protein is CSVVPSGATDTQYF.

As to this clone: The junction departs from germline at one end; a sequencing error may be responsible. V gene TRBV6-5 combines with J gene TRBJ2-1; 7 bases fit TRBD2. The V gene's germline CDR1 is MNHEY and CDR2 SVGAGI. The CDR3 sequence is 15 residues long. The CDR3 here is CASSYGDYTYSEQFF. The DNA of the CDR3 is TGTGCCAGCAGTTACGGGGACTACACTTACAGTGAGCAGTTCTTC.

V is TRBV28 and J is TRBJ1-5; no clear D gene. This CDR3 region has 13 residues. From germline, CDR1 is MDHEN and CDR2 SYDVKM. V was clipped by 3 bases and J by 0 bases, with 3 bases between them. The DNA of the CDR3 is TGTGCCAGCAGTTTCAGTAGCAATCAGCCCCAGCATTTT. Translation: CASSFSSNQPQHF.